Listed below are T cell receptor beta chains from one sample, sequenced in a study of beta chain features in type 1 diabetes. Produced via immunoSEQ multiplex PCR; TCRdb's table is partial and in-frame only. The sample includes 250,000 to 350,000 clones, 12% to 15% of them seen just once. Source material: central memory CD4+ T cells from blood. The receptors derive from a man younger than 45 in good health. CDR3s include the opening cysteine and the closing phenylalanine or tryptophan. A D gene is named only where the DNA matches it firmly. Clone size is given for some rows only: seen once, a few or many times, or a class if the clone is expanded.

CDR3aa: CASSLLAGVRETQYF
d_gene: TRBD2
abundance: few
v_gene: TRBV7-2
len: 15

CDR3aa: CASSKPQETNTEAFF
d_gene: NA
abundance: few
v_gene: TRBV5-4
len: 15

CDR3aa: CSVRVGRENTEAFF
d_gene: NA
abundance: NA
v_gene: TRBV29-1
len: 14

CDR3aa: CASSPTLKGAATEAFF
d_gene: NA
abundance: NA
v_gene: TRBV18
len: 16

CDR3aa: CASSLRGGVADTQYF
d_gene: TRBD2
abundance: few
v_gene: TRBV7-8
len: 15

CDR3aa: CAWSVRAETQYF
d_gene: NA
abundance: NA
v_gene: TRBV30
len: 12

CDR3aa: CASIQRGGTEETQYF
d_gene: NA
abundance: few
v_gene: TRBV7-2
len: 15

CDR3aa: CASSPVAGGKHEQFF
d_gene: TRBD2
abundance: many
v_gene: TRBV7-9
len: 15

CDR3aa: CSVSGLAGVGELFF
d_gene: TRBD2
abundance: few
v_gene: TRBV29-1
len: 14

CDR3aa: CASSPAGTGSIDYTF
d_gene: TRBD1
abundance: few
v_gene: TRBV7-8
len: 15

CDR3aa: CASSVVGQSTGNTIYF
d_gene: TRBD1
abundance: NA
v_gene: TRBV9
len: 16

CDR3aa: CASSYEDMSGNTIYF
d_gene: NA
abundance: once
v_gene: TRBV5-4
len: 15

CDR3aa: CASSFRGAGANVLTF
d_gene: NA
abundance: NA
v_gene: TRBV11-3
len: 15

CDR3aa: CASSLGRATNEQFF
d_gene: NA
abundance: many
v_gene: TRBV5-1
len: 14

CDR3aa: CASSWRDTGTGELFF
d_gene: NA
abundance: NA
v_gene: TRBV5-1
len: 15

CDR3aa: CASSEALSGYTEAFF
d_gene: NA
abundance: few
v_gene: TRBV6-1
len: 15

CDR3aa: CASSLGTDNSPLHF
d_gene: NA
abundance: NA
v_gene: TRBV6-6
len: 14

CDR3aa: CASSSAGPDTQYF
d_gene: NA
abundance: NA
v_gene: TRBV6-6
len: 13